This T cell receptor beta chain derives from a study of T cells in Graves' hyperthyroidism and ophthalmopathy. The source material, RNA transcripts, was used to amplify TCR beta CDR3 regions. In the first-round RT-PCR of the TCR CDR3, the HTBI primer set was used. TCRdb processed the multiplex PCR reads anew with MiXCR; each CDR3 protein has one entry. The data show roughly 800,000 distinct CDR3 sequences, roughly 40% seen once. In its sample, this clonotype was seen many times. Its target is unknown. The study, taken as a whole, reports: The majority of expanded thyroid clonotypes above 0.001 also appeared in blood. A model using 13 V-J features told ophthalmopathy apart from stable hyperthyroidism.

This receptor was taken from a man between 18 and 29 years old with Graves' hyperthyroidism. Material for sequencing was blood.

DNA for the CDR3: TGTGCCAGCAGCCCCGGGACAGGCGAAAAACTGTTTTTT. Its protein is CASSPGTGEKLFF. The chain employs TRBV7-9 and TRBJ1-4, with TRBD1 matching 8 bases. Germline V gives CDR1 SEHNR, CDR2 FQNEAQ (reference sequence). Trimming cost V 5 bases and J 8 bases; bases outside gene matches: 4. This CDR3 spans 13 amino acids.